One TCR beta chain is described in this entry. The data were obtained in a study of blood T cell repertoires in COVID-19. Study as a whole: Acute-phase and convalescent COVID-19 samples originated in the United States, Italy and Spain. Sample material is recorded as cDNA or gDNA derived from T cells, B-cell-depleted T cells, or PBMCs.

CDR3 length: 16 amino acids. Germline CDR1 and CDR2: LNHDA and SQIVND (reference sequence). J lost 1 base, V lost 5 bases, and 7 bases had no gene match. In the original analysis: Amplification of reference gene primers provided the estimated nucleated cell counts. Repertoires were generated with immunoSEQ multiplex PCR, while TCRdb's copy carries only in-frame clones and drops some. V and J calls and clone size are as listed in that table; D and trimming were resolved from the DNA. The profile shows approximately 190,000 clones, about 80% of them singletons. This clonotype was obtained from a man in his fifties or sixties with acute or convalescent COVID-19. The sample consisted of peripheral blood. The chain uses TRBV19 and TRBJ1-2; 10 bases match TRBD1. CDR3 sequence (DNA): TGTGCCAGTAGTCGCCATAGGACAGGGGGTAACTATGGCTACACCTTC. Amino acids: CASSRHRTGGNYGYTF.